These 20 T cell receptor beta chains were sequenced from one sample in a study of blood T cells in healthy people across ages. The second PCR ran about 6 to 11 cycles with a sample-barcoded 5' primer and J-beta primers. MiXCR, applied by TCRdb to the 5' RACE reads, yields one record per CDR3 protein. The sample has over 600,000 distinct CDR3 sequences; 46% are singletons. Source material: blood. The source of these receptors is a man older than 75 in good health.

The J gene is TRBJ2-1, the V gene TRBV6-6; TRBD2 agrees at 11 bases. V shed 6 bases and J 8 bases; nucleotides not matched to a gene: 6. This CDR3 has 14 amino acids. CDR1 is MNHNY and CDR2 is SVGAGI in the germline V gene (reference sequence). The CDR3 bases are TGTGCCAGCAGAATCTATAGCGGGAGGGATGAGCAGTTCTTC. Translation gives CASRIYSGRDEQFF.

The rearrangement links TRBV20-1 to TRBJ2-5; 12 positions agree with TRBD2. Germline loops: CDR1 DFQATT, CDR2 SNEGSKA (reference sequence). CDR3 size: 14 residues. The trim removed 6 bases at V and 5 bases at J, leaving 7 bases unmatched. For the CDR3, the DNA is TGCAGTGCCCAGATGACTAGCGGGAGTGAGACCCAGTACTTC. Residues: CSAQMTSGSETQYF.

The chain couples TRBV28 to TRBJ2-1; D may be TRBD1 or TRBD2 (5 bases each). Germline CDR1 and CDR2: MDHEN and SYDVKM. V lost 4 bases, J lost 0 bases, and 19 bases lay in between. The CDR3 spans 18 residues. CDR3 coding DNA: TGTGCCAGCAGTTCAAACGGGGCGGGCGCCCACTCCTACAATGAGCAGTTCTTC. Translating gives CASSSNGAGAHSYNEQFF.

This clonotype was seen a handful of times. The genes are TRBV6-6 and TRBJ1-2; 7 positions match TRBD1. Trimming removed 6 bases from V and 2 bases from J; junction bases left unmatched: 0. The CDR3 has 12 residues. CDR1 and CDR2 from the germline V gene are MNHNY and SVGAGI (reference sequence). Written as DNA, the CDR3 is TGTGCCAGCAGGGACAGGAACTATGGCTACACCTTC. Protein: CASRDRNYGYTF.

The chain joins TRBV7-2 to TRBJ2-1, with TRBD2 matching 11 bases. Per germline, CDR1 SGHTA and CDR2 FQGNSA. V dropped 3 bases and J dropped 4; count of bases not matched to a gene: 8. The CDR3 length is 17 residues. The CDR3 coding sequence is TGTGCCAGCAGCTTGTTTGTGGGACTAGCGGAGTACAATGAGCAGTTCTTC. It specifies CASSLFVGLAEYNEQFF.

This clonotype has only a few counts. The chain uses TRBV5-1 and TRBJ2-1, with 7 nucleotides matching TRBD2. In germline, CDR1 is SGHRS, CDR2 YFSETQ. The junction had 11 bases not matched to a gene; V was cut back by 3 bases and J by 8 bases. The CDR3 length is 15 residues. The CDR3 sequence: CASSSSAGVQYEQFF. CDR3 nucleotide sequence: TGCGCCAGCAGCTCTTCTGCGGGAGTCCAGTATGAGCAGTTCTTC.

A single count supports this clonotype. This rearrangement joins TRBV24-1 to TRBJ2-7; D remains ambiguous. Trimming cost V 3 bases and J 1 base, with 9 bases left between them. CDR3 size: 14 residues. Germline CDR1 is KGHDR and CDR2 is SFDVKD. CDR3 in DNA: TGTGCCACCAGTGATCCAACAGTATCCTACGAGCAGTACTTC. Amino acid sequence: CATSDPTVSYEQYF.

The V gene is TRBV29-1, the J gene TRBJ2-7, with D maybe TRBD1 (6 bases). The J call may be mistaken, given a closer DNA end match to TRBJ2-5. Germline assignment: CDR1 SQVTM and CDR2 ANQGSEA. This CDR3 spans 11 amino acids. The CDR3 DNA reads TGCAGCCACAGGGAATACGAGACCCAGTACTTC. Translating it yields CSHREYETQYF.

This CDR3 reads CASSFSSGSRGNEQFF. CDR3 DNA: TGCGCCAGCAGCTTCTCTAGCGGGAGTCGTGGCAATGAGCAGTTCTTC. V and J are TRBV5-1 and TRBJ2-1, with 10 bases aligning to TRBD2. CDR1 is SGHRS and CDR2 is YFSETQ in the germline V gene. This CDR3 is built from 16 residues. The ends lost 2 bases at V and 6 bases at J; junction bases unmatched: 8. Complete variable domain (other parts from reference TRBV5-1 and TRBJ2-1): KAGVTQTPRYLIKTRGQQVTLSCSPISGHRSVSWYQQTPGQGLQFLFEYFSETQRNKGNFPGRFSGRQFSNSRSEMNVSTLELGDSALYLCASSFSSGSRGNEQFFGPGTRLTVL.

This clonotype showed up just a few times. The chain joins TRBV20-1 to TRBJ2-7; D gene unclear. Germline loops: CDR1 DFQATT, CDR2 SNEGSKA (reference sequence). V lost 3 bases, J lost 1 base, and 10 bases lay in between. The CDR3 is made up of 13 amino acids. The CDR3 bases are TGCAGTGCTAGCGTTATGTCTTCCTACGAGCAGTACTTC. Amino acid sequence: CSASVMSSYEQYF.

This clonotype was seen a few times. The rearrangement uses TRBV7-2 and TRBJ2-7; TRBD2 agrees at 8 bases. The V gene end was trimmed by 7 bases and the J gene end by 3 bases; junction bases not matched to a gene: 8. CDR3 size: 14 residues. Germline V CDR1 and CDR2: SGHTA, FQGNSA. CDR3 region: CASKTGLGNYEQYF. CDR3 sequence (DNA): TGTGCCAGCAAAACGGGACTAGGAAACTACGAGCAGTACTTC.

This chain links TRBV5-5 with TRBJ1-5; 7 bases align to TRBD1. J was trimmed by 4 bases and V by 3 bases; bases with no gene match: 13. Germline V CDR1 and CDR2: SGHKS, YYEKEE (reference sequence). The CDR3 runs to 17 residues. The CDR3 loop is CASSSSRQGRKNQPQHF. The CDR3 DNA is TGTGCCAGCAGCTCCTCGCGACAGGGAAGAAAAAATCAGCCCCAGCATTTT.

The rearrangement uses TRBV20-1 and TRBJ2-1; 10 nucleotides agree with TRBD2. The germline V gene encodes CDR1 DFQATT and CDR2 SNEGSKA (reference sequence). This CDR3 contains 14 residues. With V trimmed by 7 bases and J by 8 bases, 11 bases remained unmatched. The CDR3, as DNA: TGCAGTGGGGAGCGGGCTAGCGGGAGCTATGAGCAGTTCTTC. Its protein product is CSGERASGSYEQFF.

This clonotype appeared a single time. A much larger clone lies one base from this, so it may be a read error. The chain recombines TRBV3-1 with TRBJ2-7; TRBD2 might be the D (5 bases). CDR1 is LGHDT, CDR2 YNNKEL, per germline (reference sequence). Trimming took 1 base from V and 5 from J, leaving 12 bases between them. The CDR3 contains 14 residues. The CDR3 DNA sequence: TGTGCCAGCAGCCAAGCGGGTCGGAGGCACGAGCAGTACTTC. Translated, it gives CASSQAGRRHEQYF.

The CDR3 here is CSVGSDRGAFF. In nucleotides, the CDR3 is TGCAGCGTTGGTTCGGACAGGGGAGCTTTCTTT. V is TRBV29-1 and J is TRBJ1-1; 9 bases are a match to TRBD1. V lost 4 bases to trimming and J lost 10 bases; unmatched junction nucleotides: 4. The CDR3 is made up of 11 amino acids. Germline-derived CDR1 and CDR2 are SQVTM and ANQGSEA. The full variable domain, completed using reference TRBV29-1 and TRBJ1-1, is SAVISQKPSRDICQRGTSLTIQCQVDSQVTMMFWYRQQPGQSLTLIATANQGSEATYESGFVIDKFPISRPNLTFSTLTVSNMSPEDSSIYLCSVGSDRGAFFGQGTRLTVV.

V is TRBV12-3 or TRBV12-4 and J is TRBJ1-5; D is uncertain. The ends were cut back, 5 bases at V and 9 bases at J, with 14 bases in the middle. This CDR3 has 13 amino acids. In DNA form, the CDR3 reads TGTGCCAGCAGTGTAGGGATCAGTTCGCCCCAGCATTTT. This encodes CASSVGISSPQHF.

The rearrangement links TRBV11-2 to TRBJ2-1; TRBD1 aligns across 9 bases. Germline V CDR1 and CDR2: SGHAT, FQNNGV. The junction had 7 bases not matched to a gene; V was cut back by 3 bases and J by 10 bases. The CDR3 totals 14 residues. CDR3 coding DNA: TGTGCCAGCAGCTTCGGGACAGGGTGGTACGAGCAGTTCTTC. It encodes CASSFGTGWYEQFF.

This clonotype was counted between two and nine times. This chain links TRBV7-6 with TRBJ2-3; 8 bases align to TRBD2. Germline values: CDR1 SGHVS, CDR2 FNYEAQ. V was pared by 4 bases and J by 4 bases, with 13 bases of the junction left unmatched. This CDR3 region has 17 residues. The CDR3 DNA sequence: TGTGCCAGCAGCTCGGGGGCTCAGCGGGGGTTGGCAGATACGCAGTATTTT. Its translation is CASSSGAQRGLADTQYF.

The chain has TRBV20-1 and TRBJ2-7; 16 positions agree with TRBD2. V lost 3 bases, J lost 7 bases, and 6 bases stayed unmatched. Germline V gives CDR1 DFQATT, CDR2 SNEGSKA (reference sequence). The CDR3 length is 15 residues. The CDR3 DNA reads TGCAGTGCTAGGGGACTAGCGGGAGGGCCACATGAGCAGTACTTC. Encoded protein: CSARGLAGGPHEQYF.

V is TRBV4-2 and J is TRBJ1-4; D not resolved. The CDR3 extends over 15 amino acids. Trimming removed 2 bases at V and 8 bases at J, with 15 bases between. The germline V gene encodes CDR1 LGHNA and CDR2 YNFKEQ. The CDR3 loop reads CASSQSSQRVEKLFF. The CDR3, as DNA: TGTGCCAGCAGCCAATCCAGTCAAAGAGTCGAAAAACTGTTTTTT.